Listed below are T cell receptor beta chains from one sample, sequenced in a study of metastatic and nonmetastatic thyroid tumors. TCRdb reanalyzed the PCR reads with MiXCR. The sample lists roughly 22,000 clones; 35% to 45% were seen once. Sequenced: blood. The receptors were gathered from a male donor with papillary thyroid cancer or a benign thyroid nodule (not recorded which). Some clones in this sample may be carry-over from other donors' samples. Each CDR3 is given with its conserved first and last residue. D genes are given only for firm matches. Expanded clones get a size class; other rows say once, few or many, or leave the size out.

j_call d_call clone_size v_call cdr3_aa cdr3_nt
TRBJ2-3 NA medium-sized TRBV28 CASSFGPSTDTQYF TGTGCCAGCAGTTTTGGGCCAAGCACAGATACGCAGTATTTT
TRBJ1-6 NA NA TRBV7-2 CASSSRDGSNSPLHF TGTGCCAGCAGCTCCCGGGACGGTTCTAATTCACCCCTCCACTTT
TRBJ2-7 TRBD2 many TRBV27 CASSRRGSGRVKGYEQYF TGTGCCAGCAGTCGACGGGGTAGCGGGAGAGTAAAGGGCTACGAGCAGTACTTC
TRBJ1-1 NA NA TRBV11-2 CASSLDPQMNTEAFF TGTGCCAGCAGCTTAGACCCTCAGATGAACACTGAAGCTTTCTTT
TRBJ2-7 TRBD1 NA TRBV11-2 CASSLPGQGHYEQYF TGTGCCAGCAGCTTACCGGGACAGGGTCATTACGAGCAGTACTTC
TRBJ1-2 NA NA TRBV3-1 CASSFRVRDYGYTF TGTGCCAGCAGCTTCAGGGTGAGGGACTATGGCTACACCTTC
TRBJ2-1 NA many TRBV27 CASSYLGGERYNEQFF TGTGCCAGCAGTTACCTCGGGGGAGAGCGTTACAATGAGCAGTTCTTC
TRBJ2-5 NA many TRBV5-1 CASSLAREETQYF TGCGCCAGCAGCTTAGCCAGGGAGGAGACCCAGTACTTC
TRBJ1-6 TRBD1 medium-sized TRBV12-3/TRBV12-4 CASNLQGANSPLHF TGTGCCAGCAATTTACAGGGGGCGAATTCACCCCTCCACTTT
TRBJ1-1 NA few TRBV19 CASTYLQGGLNTEAFF TGTGCCAGTACCTATTTACAAGGGGGATTGAACACTGAAGCTTTCTTT
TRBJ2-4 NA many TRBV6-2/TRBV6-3 CASSSNSVIQYF TGTGCCAGCAGTTCGAACTCCGTCATTCAGTACTTC
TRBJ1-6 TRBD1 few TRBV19 CASSSGQANSPLHF TGTGCCAGTAGCAGCGGACAGGCAAATTCACCCCTCCACTTT
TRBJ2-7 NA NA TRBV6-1 CASSGNYEQYF TGTGCCAGCAGTGGAAACTACGAGCAGTACTTC
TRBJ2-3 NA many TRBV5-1 CASSLIEGTDTQYF TGCGCCAGCAGCTTGATTGAGGGCACAGATACGCAGTATTTT
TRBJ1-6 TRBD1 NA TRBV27 CASSTSGQGRPLHF TGTGCCAGCAGTACATCGGGACAGGGGAGACCCCTCCACTTT
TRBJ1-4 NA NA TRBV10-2 CASTGHLNEKLFF TGCGCCAGCACTGGGCACCTTAATGAAAAACTGTTTTTT
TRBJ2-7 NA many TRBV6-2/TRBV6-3 CASSYSAGQKRQYF TGTGCCAGCAGTTACTCAGCGGGACAGAAGAGGCAGTACTTC
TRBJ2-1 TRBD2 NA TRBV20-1 CSATPGGGRNEQFF TGCAGTGCTACACCGGGGGGGGGACGAAATGAGCAGTTCTTC
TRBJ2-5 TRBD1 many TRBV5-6 CASSPTGGGGQETQYF TGTGCCAGCAGCCCCACAGGGGGCGGCGGGCAAGAGACCCAGTACTTC
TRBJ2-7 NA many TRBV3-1 CASSQEPGRAYEQYF TGTGCCAGCAGCCAAGAGCCGGGGCGAGCCTACGAGCAGTACTTC
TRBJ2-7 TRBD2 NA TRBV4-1 CASSQVTSGIAYEQYF TGCGCCAGCAGCCAAGTCACTAGCGGGATAGCCTACGAGCAGTACTTC
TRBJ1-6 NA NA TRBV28 CASRMGDSPLHF TGTGCCAGCCGGATGGGGGATTCACCCCTCCACTTT
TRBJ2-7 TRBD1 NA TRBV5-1 CASSLWRQGVYEQYF TGCGCCAGCAGCTTGTGGAGACAGGGGGTCTACGAGCAGTACTTC
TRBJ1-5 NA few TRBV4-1 CASSQGENQPQHF TGCGCCAGCAGCCAAGGTGAGAATCAGCCCCAGCATTTT
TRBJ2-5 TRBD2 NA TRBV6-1 CASRGLAGFASQETQYF TGTGCCAGCAGGGGGTTAGCGGGTTTTGCTTCCCAAGAGACCCAGTACTTC
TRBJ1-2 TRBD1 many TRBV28 CASSPQGARPGYTF TGTGCCAGCAGCCCACAGGGGGCGCGGCCTGGCTACACCTTC
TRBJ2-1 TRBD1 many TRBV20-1 CSASRDSLYHEQFF TGCAGTGCAAGCCGGGACAGCCTCTACCATGAGCAGTTCTTC
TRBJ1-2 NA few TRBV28 CASSLGTDYGYTF TGTGCCAGCAGTTTAGGGACGGACTATGGCTACACCTTC
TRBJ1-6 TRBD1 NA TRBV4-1 CASSGQGRSPLHF TGCGCCAGCAGCGGACAGGGACGTTCACCCCTCCACTTT
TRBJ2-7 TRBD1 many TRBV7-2 CASSLYDRAYEQYF TGTGCCAGCAGCCTCTACGACAGGGCCTACGAGCAGTACTTC
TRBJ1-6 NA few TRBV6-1 CASSQLGGDSNSPLHF TGTGCCAGCAGCCAATTAGGGGGGGACTCTAATTCACCCCTCCACTTT
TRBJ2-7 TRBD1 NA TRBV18 CASSARDRGYEQYF TGTGCCAGCTCAGCCCGGGACAGAGGCTACGAGCAGTACTTC
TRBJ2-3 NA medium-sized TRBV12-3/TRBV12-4 CASSFSRESTDTQYF TGTGCCAGCAGTTTCAGTAGGGAGAGCACAGATACGCAGTATTTT